This T cell receptor beta chain is from a study of CD8 T cells in Susac syndrome. The V gene's germline CDR1 is DFQATT and CDR2 SNEGSKA (reference sequence). This CDR3 has 18 residues. J lost 5 bases, V lost 6 bases, and 21 bases had no gene match. RNA totalling roughly 0.45 to 1 ug underwent reverse transcription with random hexamers. TCR beta CDR3 was amplified by immunoSEQ covering 54 Vbeta and 13 Jbeta. TCRdb passed the immunoSEQ multiplex PCR reads through MiXCR, listing each CDR3 protein once. The sample includes 330,000 or so distinct CDR3 sequences, 89% seen only once; the top ten take roughly 0.17%.

Material: CD8+ T cells from PBMCs. The source is a human donor with multiple sclerosis. The rearrangement links TRBV20-1 to TRBJ1-2, with TRBD1 matching 10 bases. The chain's CDR3 is CSARTGGGSTRILYGYTF. In DNA, the CDR3 is TGCAGTGCGCGGACAGGGGGAGGTTCGACCCGGATTTTATATGGCTACACCTTC.